The 5 T cell receptor beta chains presented below share a single source sample, sequenced in a study of T cell responses to AZD1222 COVID-19 vaccine. Sequencing used immunoSEQ multiplex PCR; TCRdb keeps in-frame clones, though not all of them. The sample has 150,000 or so clones, approximately 85% seen once; the top ten hold around 4.1%. Sequences were derived from peripheral blood, sampled on day 0 of MenACWY control vaccination. These receptors were collected from an adult in good health.

The CDR3 coding sequence is TGTGCCAGCAACCTTACAGGGAGCTCCTACGAGCAGTACGTC. Translating it yields CASNLTGSSYEQYV. The chain carries TRBV21-1 and TRBJ2-7; TRBD1 is taken as the D call from the table, unchecked against the DNA. TRBV21-1 counts as a pseudogene. The CDR3 has 14 amino acids.

The V gene is TRBV28, the J gene TRBJ1-5; D remains ambiguous. CDR1 MDHEN and CDR2 SYDVKM come from the germline V gene. Trimming left V 4 bases short and J 2 bases short, with 12 bases between. This CDR3 contains 15 residues. In nucleotides, the CDR3 is TGTGCCAGCAGTTCGGCCGCGTCGGGCAATCAGCCCCAGCATTTT. Its protein is CASSSAASGNQPQHF.

The genes are TRBV14 and TRBJ2-3; possibly TRBD2 for D (5 bases). The CDR3 loop spans 16 amino acids. Germline CDR1 is SGHDN and CDR2 is FVKESK. V was shortened by 4 bases and J by 3 bases, with 17 bases between the two germline ends. CDR3 sequence (DNA): TGTGCCAGCAGCCCCCTGGACTGGTTCAATACAGATACGCAGTATTTT. Residues: CASSPLDWFNTDTQYF.

The chain has TRBV19 and TRBJ1-1, with 7 bases lining up with TRBD1. The V and J ends lost 6 bases and 5 bases, in that order; junction bases with no gene match: 12. The germline CDR1 and CDR2 sequences are LNHDA and SQIVND (reference sequence). There are 15 residues in the CDR3. For the CDR3, the DNA is TGTGCCAGTAGGCGAGGGGGCATTCCGTTAACTGAAGCTTTCTTT. This sequence encodes CASRRGGIPLTEAFF.

The rearrangement uses TRBV28 and TRBJ1-3; D uncertain. The V gene's germline CDR1 is MDHEN and CDR2 SYDVKM. V lost 3 bases and J 0 bases, leaving 6 bases between the germline ends. CDR3 length: 14 residues. The CDR3, as DNA: TGTGCCAGCAGTTTGATGAGCTCTGGAAACACCATATATTTT. It specifies CASSLMSSGNTIYF.